The text below deals with one T cell receptor (beta chain). No antigen is known for it. The data derive from a study of cytomegalovirus exposure and HLA in healthy donors. 60 Vbeta and 13 Jbeta primers were used in PCR. In the authors' methods: Approximately 9.9 million of around 85 million unique TCR beta chains were shared, per a later count. TCRdb's copy holds only in-frame clones and misses some; the assay was immunoSEQ multiplex PCR. The DNA was the basis for D and trimming; V, J and clone size are from that table. The table lists around 88,000 clones. V lost 8 bases to trimming and J lost 5 bases, with 12 bases between them. This CDR3 region has 12 residues. CDR1 is SNHLY and CDR2 is FYNNEI in the germline V gene. Study-wide findings and caveats: A later analysis, which compared TCR beta chains of equal frequency, found the HLA-associated ones more clonally expanded. Later on, an analysis tied roughly 17,000 TCR beta sequences to HLA alleles at 0.05 false discovery rate.

This chain joins TRBV2 and TRBJ1-2, with unresolved D. Sample: PBMCs. The clonotype originates from a girl aged 10 to 17 in good health and CMV-seropositive. CDR3 residues: CASPGLRYGYTF. In DNA, the CDR3 is TGTGCCAGCCCTGGACTTCGTTATGGCTACACCTTC. Full variable domain (outside the CDR3, taken from reference TRBV2 and TRBJ1-2): EPEVTQTPSHQVTQMGQEVILRCVPISNHLYFYWYRQILGQKVEFLVSFYNNEISEKSEIFDDQFSVERPDGSNFTLKIRSTKLEDSAMYFCASPGLRYGYTFGSGTRLTVV.